This TCR beta chain was sequenced for a study of cytomegalovirus exposure and HLA in healthy donors. Study as a whole: Earlier, 150 million to 200 million T cells were analyzed, and 90 million to 140 million unique TCR beta sequences were found among them.

PCR involved 60 Vbeta and 13 Jbeta primers. Study processing details: Unique TCR beta chains numbered around 75 million in a later analysis, with roughly 11 million shared. Method: immunoSEQ multiplex PCR; TCRdb's copy keeps in-frame clones and lacks some. V and J calls and clone size are those listed in that table; D and trimming were worked out from the DNA. The sample has around 130,000 clones; 70% to 80% are singletons. Trimming cost V 0 bases and J 4 bases, with 12 bases left between them. CDR3 size: 15 residues. Germline V gene sequence: CDR1 LGHNA, CDR2 YSLEER. Healthy bone marrow donors formed the donor group. Despite likely unrecorded immune exposures, the donors were nominally healthy at the time of sampling.

The rearrangement links TRBV4-3 to TRBJ1-2; D gene uncertain. The specimen sequenced was PBMCs. This TCR came from a man aged 30 to 39 in good health and CMV-seronegative. The CDR3 reads CASSQDLEVSYGYTF. In nucleotides, the CDR3 is TGCGCCAGCAGCCAAGATTTGGAGGTCTCCTATGGCTACACCTTC.